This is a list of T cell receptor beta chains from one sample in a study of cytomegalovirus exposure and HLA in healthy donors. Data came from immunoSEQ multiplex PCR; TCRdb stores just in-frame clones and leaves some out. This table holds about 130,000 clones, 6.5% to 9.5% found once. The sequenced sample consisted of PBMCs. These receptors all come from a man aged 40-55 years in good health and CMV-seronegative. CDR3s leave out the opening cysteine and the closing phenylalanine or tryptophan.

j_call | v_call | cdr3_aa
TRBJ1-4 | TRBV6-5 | ASSYSGAELF
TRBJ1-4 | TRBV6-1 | ASSEQNEKLF
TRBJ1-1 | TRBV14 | ASSQDRVTEAF
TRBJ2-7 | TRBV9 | ASSVGGADEQY
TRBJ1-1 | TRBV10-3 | AISESTQANTEAF
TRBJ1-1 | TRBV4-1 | ASTSREGNTEAF
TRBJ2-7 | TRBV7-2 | ASSVGQGTYEQY
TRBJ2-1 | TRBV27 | ASSRTGTRNEQF
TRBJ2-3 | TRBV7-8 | ASSLVRVTDTQY
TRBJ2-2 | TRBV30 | AWSVPRENTGELF
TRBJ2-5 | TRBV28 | ASSFQGQETQY
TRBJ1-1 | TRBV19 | ASSIRQGNTEAF
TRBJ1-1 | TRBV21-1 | ASTPQGWTEAF
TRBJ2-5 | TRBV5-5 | ASSWVGGQETQY
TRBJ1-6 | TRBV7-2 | ASSSLRWDNSPLH
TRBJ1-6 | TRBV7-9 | ASSLPPTGGYSPLH
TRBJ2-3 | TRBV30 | AWSARQGTTDTQY
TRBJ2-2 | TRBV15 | ATSHGVAGGGELF
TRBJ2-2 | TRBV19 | ASSIRAAGYTGELF
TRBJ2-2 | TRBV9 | ASSVGLAENTGELF
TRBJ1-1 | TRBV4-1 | ASSHQGSREAF
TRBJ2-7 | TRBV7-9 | ASSPPGGFEQY
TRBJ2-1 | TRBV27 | ASRVQGALGEQF
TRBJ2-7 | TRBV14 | ASSQGSRAHEQY
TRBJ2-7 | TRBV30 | AWSPGNYEQY
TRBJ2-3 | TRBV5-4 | ASSYGTSPSTDTQY
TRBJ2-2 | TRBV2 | ASSWDRGPGEELF
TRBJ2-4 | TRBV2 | ASSGGRGITKNIQY
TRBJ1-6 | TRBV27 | ASSLVSGRNSPLH
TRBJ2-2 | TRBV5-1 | ASSLGTGAGELF
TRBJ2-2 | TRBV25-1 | ASSGEQGWTGELF
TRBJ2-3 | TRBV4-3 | ASSQGTGLAGGWDTQY
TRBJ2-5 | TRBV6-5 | ASKRGLRSQETQY
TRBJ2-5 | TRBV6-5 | ASGLAGETQY
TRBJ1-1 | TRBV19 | ASSMDSTEAF
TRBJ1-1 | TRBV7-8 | ASSRAVGNTEAF
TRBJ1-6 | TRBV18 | ASSPTASSYNSPLH
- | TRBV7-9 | ASSLGPDSYEQY
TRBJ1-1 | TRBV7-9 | ASSFTGNTEAF
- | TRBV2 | ASSGGYEQY
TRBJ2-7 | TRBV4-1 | ASSQVSAYPYEQY